This T cell receptor beta chain was recovered during a study of Ad26.COV2.S vaccination and SARS-CoV-2 variants. Libraries were prepared by immunoSEQ multiplex PCR; TCRdb keeps only in-frame clonotypes and omits some of them. The sample lists about 350,000 clones; about 86% were seen once. Remarks on this clone: Its antigen is as yet unknown.

Study results and caveats: Participants given vaccine showed non-spike TCR breadth similar to that of placebo recipients. Spike-specific TCR breadth was greater in vaccine than placebo recipients.

The sample's treatment: 15 to 20 received Ad26.COV2.S at low or high dose, single or two shots; several received placebo; per-sample allocation not given. Day 63 following the first vaccine or placebo injection was when the samples were taken. Ad26.COV2.S expressed prefusion-stabilized spike from the original Wuhan strain. This CDR3 comprises 14 residues. Trimming removed 2 bases at V and 0 bases at J, with 5 bases between. CDR1 is KGHDR and CDR2 is SFDVKD in the germline V gene. Sample: peripheral blood, taken in a trial of Ad26.COV2.S vaccine versus placebo. This clonotype was sampled from a person between 18 and 65 years old who received the Ad26.COV2.S COVID-19 vaccine or a placebo. The rearrangement uses TRBV24-1 and TRBJ2-3, with D unresolved. CDR3: CATSDSASTDTQYF. Here the CDR3 DNA reads TGTGCCACCAGTGATTCCGCTAGCACAGATACGCAGTATTTT.